This T cell receptor (beta chain) is drawn from a study of PD-1 blockade in classical Hodgkin lymphoma. Findings and limits, study-wide: Healthy donors were reported to have higher baseline TCR diversity than newly diagnosed patients. Patients who initiated nivolumab within 1 year of ASCT were excluded.

Of note for this clone: The antigen is unknown.

Every patient relapsed after autologous stem cell transplantation, and brentuximab vedotin exposure varied. TCRdb keeps only in-frame clones here, not all; method: immunoSEQ multiplex PCR. The data show 15,000 to 20,000 clones, around 80% seen once. CDR3 length equals 18 residues. After removal of 4 bases from V and 2 bases from J, the junction contained 8 bases not matched to a gene. Germline V gene lookup returns CDR1 SGHVS and CDR2 FNYEAQ. This receptor was identified in a human donor with classical Hodgkin lymphoma. The gene calls are TRBV7-6 and TRBJ2-2; 12 nucleotides line up with TRBD2. The source was peripheral blood mononuclear cells (PBMCs), collected at baseline. CDR3 coding DNA: TGTGCCAGCAGCTCCGGGACTAGCGGGTGGCTTAACACCGGGGAGCTGTTTTTT. It encodes CASSSGTSGWLNTGELFF.